Described below is a single T cell receptor beta chain sequence and its context. Sequencing was performed with immunoSEQ multiplex PCR; in TCRdb, only in-frame clones are kept and a portion is missing. Among about 100,000 clones listed, roughly 92% were seen once. This specimen comes from a study of blood T cell repertoires in COVID-19. Turning to the study itself: Collection of acute and convalescent COVID-19 samples took place in the United States, Italy and Spain. Sources were T cells, B-cell-depleted T cells, or PBMCs; the material itself was cDNA or gDNA.

The CDR3 loop spans 16 amino acids. Trimming at V came to 4 bases and at J to 4 bases, leaving 12 bases not matched to a gene. CDR1 MNHEY and CDR2 SVGEGT come from the germline V gene. The sample consisted of peripheral blood. The gene calls are TRBV6-2 or TRBV6-3 and TRBJ2-7, with TRBD2 identical over 8 bases. The sequence came from a man between 65 and 85 years old with acute or convalescent COVID-19. CDR3 nucleotides: TGTGCCAGCAGTTCTCCCATTAGCGGGAACGATTACGAGCAGTACTTC. Translated: CASSSPISGNDYEQYF.